Detailed here is one T cell receptor beta chain. The source of the sample is a study of T cells after yellow fever vaccination. One entry per CDR3 protein results from TCRdb running MiXCR on the 5' RACE reads. The profile covers 450,000 to 600,000 distinct CDR3 sequences, with roughly 13% appearing a single time and 11% to 15% taken by the ten largest. Looked up from germline, CDR1 is MNHEY and CDR2 is SVGAGI. This CDR3 is 15 amino acids long. V was clipped by 4 bases and J by 9 bases, with 16 bases between them. The sequences come from PBMCs, collected on the day of the yellow fever booster vaccination. The clonotype was recovered from a man under 40 who received the YFV17D yellow fever vaccine. The chain employs TRBV6-5 and TRBJ1-6; D possibly corresponds to TRBD1 (6 bases). Written as DNA, the CDR3 is TGTGCCAGCAGTTCAAAAGGACAGTATTCTTCACCCCTCCACTTT. This translates into CASSSKGQYSSPLHF.